This TCR beta chain was observed in a study of spatial heterogeneity in lung cancer. This clonotype showed up many times. This beta chain came through as a stray read in a library set up for alpha chains, and its size says little. TCRdb passed the 5' RACE reads through MiXCR, listing each CDR3 protein once. This table has about 13,000 distinct CDR3 sequences, 5.2% appearing once. Time point in this sample: sample taken at primary tumor resection. Whole RNA was taken from tumor, nontumor lung or frozen PBMC; it was then sequenced unsorted. Trimming removed 4 bases at V and 5 bases at J, with 17 bases between. Per the germline V gene, CDR1 is DFQATT and CDR2 is SNEGSKA (reference sequence). This CDR3 is built from 14 residues.

The receptor's source is a human donor with early-stage non-small cell lung cancer. The rearrangement joins TRBV20-1 to TRBJ1-2; D is ambiguous. The sample was lung tumor tissue, taken at surgery. The CDR3 loop is CSATVSQTAYGYTF. In nucleotides, the CDR3 is TGCAGTGCTACTGTTAGTCAAACCGCTTATGGCTACACCTTC.